These 19 T cell receptor beta chains originate from one sample sequenced in a study of shared clonotypes between healthy human individuals. Profiling relied on immunoSEQ multiplex PCR, and the TCRdb table lists in-frame clones only, not all of them. The sample has approximately 600,000 clones, approximately 95% seen once. CD45RO-negative CD8 cells positively selected for CCR7 made up the naive population, which excluded terminally differentiated effector memory CD45RA+ cells. The specimen sequenced was naive CD8+ T cells sorted from blood. These receptors were taken from a woman aged 25 to 39 in good health.

The chain has TRBV6-1 and TRBJ2-5; D is ambiguous. Germline CDR1 reads MNHNS; CDR2 reads SASEGT. Trimming left V 2 bases short and J 0 bases short, with 10 bases between. The CDR3 runs to 15 residues. The CDR3 is CASSELRDDQETQYF. The CDR3 DNA sequence: TGTGCCAGCAGTGAACTAAGGGATGACCAAGAGACCCAGTACTTC.

J is TRBJ1-6 and V is TRBV6-1, with unresolved D. The length of the CDR3 is 15 residues. CDR1 and CDR2 from the germline V gene are MNHNS and SASEGT. Trimming took 0 bases from V and 10 from J, leaving 13 bases between them. In nucleotides, the CDR3 is TGTGCCAGCAGTGAAGCAATTCGCTGGCGATCACCCCTCCACTTT. This sequence encodes CASSEAIRWRSPLHF.

The sample holds one count of this clone. The V gene is TRBV30, the J gene TRBJ1-2; 7 nucleotides match TRBD1. Trimming at V came to 0 bases and at J to 4 bases, leaving 8 bases not matched to a gene. The CDR3 covers 15 residues. Per the germline V gene, CDR1 is GTSNPN and CDR2 is SVGIG (reference sequence). CDR3 in amino acids: CAWSVGKAGGYGYTF. CDR3 nucleotide sequence: TGTGCCTGGAGTGTGGGAAAGGCAGGGGGCTATGGCTACACCTTC.

This clone was counted only a few times. The CDR3 here is CASSQIEGNTEAFF. CDR3 nucleotides: TGTGCCAGCAGCCAAATTGAGGGAAACACTGAAGCTTTCTTT. The rearrangement uses TRBV4-2 and TRBJ1-1; D is uncertain. Trimming removed 2 bases at V and 2 bases at J, with 9 bases between. The V gene's germline CDR1 is LGHNA and CDR2 YNFKEQ. The CDR3 length is 14 residues.

V and J are TRBV19 and TRBJ1-4; 8 bases line up with TRBD1. There are 16 residues in the CDR3. With V trimmed by 8 bases and J by 7 bases, 15 bases remained unmatched. Germline assignment: CDR1 LNHDA and CDR2 SQIVND (reference sequence). CDR3 nucleotide sequence: TGTGCCAGTTCGTTGGACAGGGAAGGGGAAAGTGAAAAACTGTTTTTT. It yields the protein CASSLDREGESEKLFF.

Points on this clone: This CDR3 is also generated by other DNA sequences in the sample. The chain is built from TRBV27 and TRBJ2-7; D unresolved. The CDR3 sequence is 12 residues long. Germline V CDR1 and CDR2: MNHEY, SMNVEV (reference sequence). V was cut by 6 bases and J by 3 bases, with 9 bases left in between. The CDR3 is CASSPGGYEQYF. The CDR3 DNA reads TGTGCCAGCAGCCCAGGTGGCTACGAGCAGTACTTC.

This clone was picked up one time. The chain couples TRBV13 to TRBJ2-7; 8 nucleotides align to TRBD1. V gave up 7 bases and J gave up 6 bases; unmatched junction bases: 14. CDR1 PRHDT and CDR2 FYEKMQ come from the germline V gene (reference sequence). This CDR3 spans 15 amino acids. The CDR3 coding sequence is TGTGCCAGCAACCTCCGACGACAGGGGATCGCCGAGCAGTACTTC. It yields the protein CASNLRRQGIAEQYF.

V is TRBV5-1 and J is TRBJ1-1; 7 nucleotides agree with TRBD1. J gave up 1 base and V 2 bases, and 11 bases lay outside the gene matches. Looked up from germline, CDR1 is SGHRS and CDR2 is YFSETQ. This CDR3 has 17 residues. CDR3 loop: CASSFYPTGSENTEAFF. The CDR3, as DNA: TGCGCCAGCAGCTTCTACCCGACAGGGTCGGAGAACACTGAAGCTTTCTTT.

The chain recombines TRBV6-5 with TRBJ2-1; a weak D match, TRBD1 (6 bases). V gave up 6 bases and J gave up 5 bases, with 11 bases separating them. Germline values: CDR1 MNHEY, CDR2 SVGAGI. The CDR3 length is 13 residues. The DNA for the CDR3 is TGTGCCAGCAGGGCCAGGGGTCACAATGAGCAGTTCTTC. This translates into CASRARGHNEQFF.

The J gene is TRBJ2-1, the V gene TRBV7-9; unclear D gene. The CDR3 loop spans 12 amino acids. Trimming stripped 2 bases from V and 8 bases from J, with 7 bases between. Germline-derived CDR1 and CDR2 are SEHNR and FQNEAQ (reference sequence). CDR3: CASSLISDEQFF. In DNA, the CDR3 is TGTGCCAGCAGCTTAATCTCGGATGAGCAGTTCTTC.

This clone has more than one count but fewer than ten. The chain is built from TRBV2 and TRBJ2-7, with D maybe TRBD2 (6 bases). This CDR3 region has 15 residues. Germline lookup yields CDR1 SNHLY and CDR2 FYNNEI. With 1 base removed from V and 0 bases from J, the gap between germline ends came to 10 bases. Here the CDR3 reads CASSEGLANSYEQYF. The CDR3 DNA reads TGTGCCAGCAGTGAAGGGCTAGCGAACTCCTACGAGCAGTACTTC. The entire variable domain, with the rest obtained from reference TRBV2 and TRBJ2-7, is as follows: EPEVTQTPSHQVTQMGQEVILRCVPISNHLYFYWYRQILGQKVEFLVSFYNNEISEKSEIFDDQFSVERPDGSNFTLKIRSTKLEDSAMYFCASSEGLANSYEQYFGPGTRLTVT.

The chain is built from TRBV28 and TRBJ1-5; no definite D call. Between the trimmed V and J ends, which lost 1 base and 6 bases, there was a span of 10 bases. The CDR3 spans 14 residues. Germline V gene lookup returns CDR1 MDHEN and CDR2 SYDVKM. CDR3 in amino acids: CASSLSSLGQPQHF. The CDR3 nucleotides are TGTGCCAGCAGTTTATCTTCTTTGGGTCAGCCCCAGCATTTT. The variable domain in full, with the rest retrieved from reference TRBV28 and TRBJ1-5, is DVKVTQSSRYLVKRTGEKVFLECVQDMDHENMFWYRQDPGLGLRLIYFSYDVKMKEKGDIPEGYSVSREKKERFSLILESASTNQTSMYLCASSLSSLGQPQHFGDGTRLSIL.

This clone came up once. The rearrangement uses TRBV25-1 and TRBJ2-7; 8 positions agree with TRBD1. Germline loops: CDR1 MGHDK, CDR2 SYGVNS. The CDR3 extends over 14 amino acids. V was pared by 4 bases and J by 3 bases, with 5 bases of the junction left unmatched. The CDR3 spells CASSAGTGVYEQYF. The CDR3 DNA is TGTGCCAGCAGTGCCGGGACAGGTGTCTACGAGCAGTACTTC.

This chain connects TRBV6-5 to TRBJ1-3, with TRBD1 matching 7 bases. V shed 4 bases, J shed 2 bases, and the junction held 5 bases outside the gene matches. CDR1 and CDR2 from the germline V gene are MNHEY and SVGAGI. This CDR3 is built from 15 residues. CDR3 amino acids: CASSSIQGTGNTIYF. CDR3 sequence (DNA): TGTGCCAGCAGTTCGATACAGGGGACTGGAAACACCATATATTTT.

The chain combines TRBV2 with TRBJ2-7; TRBD2 aligns across 7 bases. CDR1 is SNHLY and CDR2 is FYNNEI in the germline V gene. The V gene end was trimmed by 2 bases and the J gene end by 3 bases; junction bases not matched to a gene: 7. This CDR3 has 15 residues. The CDR3 here is CASSELAALDYEQYF. CDR3 nucleotides: TGTGCCAGCAGTGAACTAGCGGCCCTAGACTACGAGCAGTACTTC.

The V gene is TRBV27, the J gene TRBJ2-1; 7 bases match TRBD2. J gave up 4 bases and V 7 bases, and 13 bases lay outside the gene matches. CDR1 is MNHEY and CDR2 is SMNVEV in the germline V gene (reference sequence). The CDR3 contains 16 residues. CDR3 protein: CASTEMGGVGYNEQFF. CDR3 nucleotide sequence: TGTGCCAGCACTGAAATGGGGGGGGTCGGTTACAATGAGCAGTTCTTC.

V gene TRBV28 combines with J gene TRBJ2-3, with 8 bases lining up with TRBD1. Germline assignment: CDR1 MDHEN and CDR2 SYDVKM. The trim removed 7 bases at V and 2 bases at J, leaving 8 bases unmatched. This CDR3 region has 15 residues. The CDR3 coding sequence is TGTGCCAGCAAAGGCAGGGGGCTACACACAGATACGCAGTATTTT. It is translated as CASKGRGLHTDTQYF.

The chain couples TRBV7-2 to TRBJ1-2; tentatively, D is TRBD1 (5 bases). The V gene lost 1 base and the J gene lost 2 bases, with 11 bases spanning the gap. Germline loops: CDR1 SGHTA, CDR2 FQGNSA. This CDR3 has 15 residues. CDR3 sequence reads: CASSLGGVQNYGYTF. CDR3 coding DNA: TGTGCCAGCAGCTTAGGAGGGGTCCAGAACTATGGCTACACCTTC.

The chain carries TRBV6-5 and TRBJ2-7; 7 bases fit TRBD2. J gave up 6 bases and V 7 bases, and 9 bases lay outside the gene matches. The CDR3 runs to 13 residues. The germline V gene encodes CDR1 MNHEY and CDR2 SVGAGI. The DNA of the CDR3 is TGTGCCAGCACCGCCGGGACGGGGGGCGAGCAGTACTTC. It codes for CASTAGTGGEQYF.